This TCR beta chain was recorded in a study of Graves' ophthalmopathy and Graves' hyperthyroidism. Findings and limits, study-wide: Forecasting of ophthalmopathy progression by the model achieved 60% to 71% sensitivity and around 77% specificity. Researchers report that a 13-signature model separated ophthalmopathy from stable hyperthyroidism, posting around 90% sensitivity and about 80% specificity.

Clinical symptoms and serum thyroxine were used for diagnosis; TRAb, thyroid ultrasound and orbital computed tomography were also relied on. PBMCs were isolated by Ficoll-Paque density gradient centrifugation, using roughly 9.7 ml of fresh peripheral blood as the starting material. This clonotype was counted ten times or more. What it binds is not known. From RNA, the CDR3 regions of TCR beta chains were amplified and sequenced. First-round RT-PCR relied on HTBI primers, and a second-round multiplex PCR came next. TCRdb fed the multiplex PCR reads into MiXCR, producing one record per CDR3 protein. The sample records around 470,000 distinct CDR3 sequences, around 15% being singletons. The CDR3 loop spans 14 amino acids. Germline V lookup: CDR1 MNHEY, CDR2 SVGAGI. The V and J ends lost 0 bases and 8 bases, in that order; junction bases with no gene match: 6.

The chain employs TRBV6-5 and TRBJ1-1; 7 positions match TRBD1. The sequence was collected from a woman younger than 45 with Graves' ophthalmopathy. The sequenced material came from blood. Here the CDR3 DNA reads TGTGCCAGCAGTTACTCGTACAGGGGTCACGAAGCTTTCTTT. Its protein product is CASSYSYRGHEAFF.